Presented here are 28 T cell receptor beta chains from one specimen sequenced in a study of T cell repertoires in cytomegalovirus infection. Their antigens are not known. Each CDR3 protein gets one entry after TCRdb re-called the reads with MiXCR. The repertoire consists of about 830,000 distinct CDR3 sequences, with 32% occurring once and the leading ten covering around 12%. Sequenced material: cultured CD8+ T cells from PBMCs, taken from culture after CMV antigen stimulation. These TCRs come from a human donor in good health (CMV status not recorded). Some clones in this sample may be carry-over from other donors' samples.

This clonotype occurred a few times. The chain's CDR3 is CASSISGQGNTEAFF. Written as DNA, the CDR3 is TGTGCCAGTAGTATATCGGGACAAGGTAACACTGAAGCTTTCTTT. The V and J genes are TRBV19 and TRBJ1-1, with D perhaps TRBD1 (6 bases). Germline CDR1 reads LNHDA; CDR2 reads SQIVND (reference sequence). This CDR3 region has 15 residues. V was pared by 2 bases and J by 2 bases, with 12 bases between. The whole variable domain, filled in from reference TRBV19 and TRBJ1-1, reads DGGITQSPKYLFRKEGQNVTLSCEQNLNHDAMYWYRQDPGQGLRLIYYSQIVNDFQKGDIAEGYSVSREKKESFPLTVTSAQKNPTAFYLCASSISGQGNTEAFFGQGTRLTVV.

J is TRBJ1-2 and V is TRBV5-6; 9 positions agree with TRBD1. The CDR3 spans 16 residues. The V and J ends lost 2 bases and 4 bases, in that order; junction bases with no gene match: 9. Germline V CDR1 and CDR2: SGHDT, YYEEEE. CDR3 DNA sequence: TGTGCCAGCAGCTTTTTCCCGGGACAGGGATTCTATGGCTACACCTTC. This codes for CASSFFPGQGFYGYTF.

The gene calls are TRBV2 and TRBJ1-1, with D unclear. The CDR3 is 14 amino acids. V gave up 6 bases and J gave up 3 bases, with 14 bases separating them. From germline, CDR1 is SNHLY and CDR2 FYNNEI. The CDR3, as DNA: TGTGCCAGCAGGGTAGAGGGAAAGTACACTGAAGCTTTCTTT. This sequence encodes CASRVEGKYTEAFF.

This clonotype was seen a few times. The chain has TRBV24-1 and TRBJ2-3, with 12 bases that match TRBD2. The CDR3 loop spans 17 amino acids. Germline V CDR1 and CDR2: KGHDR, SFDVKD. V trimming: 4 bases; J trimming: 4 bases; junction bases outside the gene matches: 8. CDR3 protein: CATSDPSSGGASDTQYF. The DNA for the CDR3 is TGTGCCACCAGTGACCCTTCTAGCGGGGGGGCCTCAGATACGCAGTATTTT.

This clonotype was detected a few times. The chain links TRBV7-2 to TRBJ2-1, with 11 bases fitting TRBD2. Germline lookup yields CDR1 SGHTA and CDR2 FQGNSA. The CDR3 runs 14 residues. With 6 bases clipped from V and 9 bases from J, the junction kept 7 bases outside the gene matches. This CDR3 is CASSFTTSGGEQFF. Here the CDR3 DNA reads TGTGCCAGCAGTTTTACTACTAGCGGGGGTGAGCAGTTCTTC.

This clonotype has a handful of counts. CDR3 bases: TGTGCCAGCAGTTCAAGGGCGGGGGGACCCAATCAGCCCCAGCATTTT. This sequence encodes CASSSRAGGPNQPQHF. This chain connects TRBV27 to TRBJ1-5, with D possibly being TRBD1 (5 bases). The CDR3 totals 16 residues. Germline V gene data show CDR1 as MNHEY and CDR2 as SMNVEV (reference sequence). V was shortened by 4 bases and J by 3 bases, with 16 bases between the two germline ends.

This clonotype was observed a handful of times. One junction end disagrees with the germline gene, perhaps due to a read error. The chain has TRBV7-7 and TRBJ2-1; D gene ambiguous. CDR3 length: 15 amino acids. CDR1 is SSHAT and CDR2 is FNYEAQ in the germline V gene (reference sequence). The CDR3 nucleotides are TGTGCTAGCAGCCACGGACCGACGAGCCAAAATGAGCAGTTCTTC. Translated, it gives CASSHGPTSQNEQFF.

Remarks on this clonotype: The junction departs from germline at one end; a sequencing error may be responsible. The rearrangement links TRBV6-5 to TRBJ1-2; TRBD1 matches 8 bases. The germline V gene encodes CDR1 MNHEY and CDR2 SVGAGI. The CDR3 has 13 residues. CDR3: CASSFRGPYGYTF. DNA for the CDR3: TGTGCCAGCAGTTTCAGGGGGCCCTATGGTTACACCTTC.

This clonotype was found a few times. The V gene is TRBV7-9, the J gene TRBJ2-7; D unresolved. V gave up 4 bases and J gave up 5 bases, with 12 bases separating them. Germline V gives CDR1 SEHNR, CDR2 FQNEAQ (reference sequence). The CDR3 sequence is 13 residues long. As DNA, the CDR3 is TGTGCCAGCAGCTGGACGCCGGGTGACGAGCAGTACTTC. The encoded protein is CASSWTPGDEQYF.

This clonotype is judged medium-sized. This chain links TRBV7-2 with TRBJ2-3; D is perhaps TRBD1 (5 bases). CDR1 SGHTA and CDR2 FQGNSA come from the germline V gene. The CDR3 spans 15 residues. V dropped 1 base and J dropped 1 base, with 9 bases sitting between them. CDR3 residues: CASSLGQGGTDTQYF. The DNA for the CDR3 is TGTGCCAGCAGCTTAGGGCAGGGTGGCACAGATACGCAGTATTTT.

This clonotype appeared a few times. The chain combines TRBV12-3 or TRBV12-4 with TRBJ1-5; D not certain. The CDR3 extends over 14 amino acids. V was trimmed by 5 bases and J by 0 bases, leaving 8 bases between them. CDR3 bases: TGTGCCAGCAGTCACCCAAGTAGCAATCAGCCCCAGCATTTT. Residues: CASSHPSSNQPQHF.

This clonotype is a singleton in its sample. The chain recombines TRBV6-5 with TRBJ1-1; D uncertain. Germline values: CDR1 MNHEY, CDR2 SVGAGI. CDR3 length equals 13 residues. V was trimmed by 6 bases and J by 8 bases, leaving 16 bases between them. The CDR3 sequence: CASRLTATLEAFF. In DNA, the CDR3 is TGTGCCAGCAGATTAACAGCTACACTGGAAGCTTTCTTT.

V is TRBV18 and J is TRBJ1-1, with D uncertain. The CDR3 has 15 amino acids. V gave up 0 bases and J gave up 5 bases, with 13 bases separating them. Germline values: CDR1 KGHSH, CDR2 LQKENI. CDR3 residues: CASSPPRGRGTEAFF. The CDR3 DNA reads TGTGCCAGCTCACCACCTCGCGGACGGGGAACTGAAGCTTTCTTT.

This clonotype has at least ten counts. CDR3 nucleotides: TGTGCCAGCAGCTTCCCGGCTAGCGGGGGCATCTCCTACAATGAGCAGTTCTTC. The encoded protein is CASSFPASGGISYNEQFF. The chain uses TRBV7-8 and TRBJ2-1; 10 bases align to TRBD2. Germline CDR1 is SGHVS and CDR2 is FQNEAQ. With 3 bases clipped from V and 0 bases from J, the junction kept 8 bases outside the gene matches. The CDR3 is 18 amino acids.

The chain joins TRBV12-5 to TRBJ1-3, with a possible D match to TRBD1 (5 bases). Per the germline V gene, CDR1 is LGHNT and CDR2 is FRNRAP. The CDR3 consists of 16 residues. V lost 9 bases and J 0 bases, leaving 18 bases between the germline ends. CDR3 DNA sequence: TGTGCTAGCCTGGGGGGGAGGGTCCTCTCTGGAAACACCATATATTTT. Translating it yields CASLGGRVLSGNTIYF.

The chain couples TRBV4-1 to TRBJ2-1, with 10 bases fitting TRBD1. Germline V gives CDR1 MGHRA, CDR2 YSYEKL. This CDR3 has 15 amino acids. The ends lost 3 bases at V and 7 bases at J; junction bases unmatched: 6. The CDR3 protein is CASSHRQGAGNEQFF. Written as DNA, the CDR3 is TGCGCCAGCAGCCATCGACAGGGGGCCGGGAATGAGCAGTTCTTC.

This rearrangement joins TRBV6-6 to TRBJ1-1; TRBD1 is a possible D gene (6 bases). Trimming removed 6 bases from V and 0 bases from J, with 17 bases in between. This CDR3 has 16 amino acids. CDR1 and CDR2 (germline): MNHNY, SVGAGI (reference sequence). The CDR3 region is CASSQVLGGMNTEAFF. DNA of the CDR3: TGTGCCAGCAGCCAAGTCTTAGGGGGTATGAACACTGAAGCTTTCTTT.

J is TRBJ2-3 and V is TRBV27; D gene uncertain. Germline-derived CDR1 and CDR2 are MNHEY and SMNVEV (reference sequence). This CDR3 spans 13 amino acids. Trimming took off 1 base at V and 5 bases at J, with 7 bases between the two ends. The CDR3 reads CASSLWSRDTQYF. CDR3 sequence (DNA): TGTGCCAGCAGTTTATGGAGTAGAGATACGCAGTATTTT.

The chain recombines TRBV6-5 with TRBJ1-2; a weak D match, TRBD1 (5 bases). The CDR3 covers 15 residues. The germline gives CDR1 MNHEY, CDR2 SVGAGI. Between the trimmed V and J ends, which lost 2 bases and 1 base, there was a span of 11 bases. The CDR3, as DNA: TGTGCCAGCAGTTACGGGACTGCACGTAACTATGGCTACACCTTC. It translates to CASSYGTARNYGYTF.

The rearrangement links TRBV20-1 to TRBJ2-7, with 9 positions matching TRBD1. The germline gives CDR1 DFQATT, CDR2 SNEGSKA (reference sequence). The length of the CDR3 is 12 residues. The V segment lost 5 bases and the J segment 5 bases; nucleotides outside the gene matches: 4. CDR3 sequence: CSAGDRVDEQYF. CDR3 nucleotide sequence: TGCAGTGCTGGGGACAGGGTAGACGAGCAGTACTTC.

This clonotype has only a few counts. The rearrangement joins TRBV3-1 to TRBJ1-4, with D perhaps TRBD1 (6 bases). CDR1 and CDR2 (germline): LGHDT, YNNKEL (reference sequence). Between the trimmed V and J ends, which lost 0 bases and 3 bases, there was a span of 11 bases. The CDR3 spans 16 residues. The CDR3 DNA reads TGTGCCAGCAGCCAAGACCCGACAGGAGCTAATGAAAAACTGTTTTTT. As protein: CASSQDPTGANEKLFF. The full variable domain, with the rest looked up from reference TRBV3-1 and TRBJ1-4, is DTAVSQTPKYLVTQMGNDKSIKCEQNLGHDTMYWYKQDSKKFLKIMFSYNNKELIINETVPNRFSPKSPDKAHLNLHINSLELGDSAVYFCASSQDPTGANEKLFFGSGTQLSVL.

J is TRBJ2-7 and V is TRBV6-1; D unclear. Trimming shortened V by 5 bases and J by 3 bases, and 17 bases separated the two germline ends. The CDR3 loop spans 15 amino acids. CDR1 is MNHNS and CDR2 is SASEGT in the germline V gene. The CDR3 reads CASSYGNHFGYEQYV. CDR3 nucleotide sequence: TGTGCCAGCAGTTACGGCAACCATTTCGGCTACGAGCAGTACGTC.

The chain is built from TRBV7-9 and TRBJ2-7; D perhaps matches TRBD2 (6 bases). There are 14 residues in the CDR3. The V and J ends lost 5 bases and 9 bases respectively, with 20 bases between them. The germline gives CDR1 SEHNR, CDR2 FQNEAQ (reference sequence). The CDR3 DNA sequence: TGTGCCAGCAGCCCTCTCGGTTCCGGGGGTGGGCAGTACGTC. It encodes CASSPLGSGGGQYV.

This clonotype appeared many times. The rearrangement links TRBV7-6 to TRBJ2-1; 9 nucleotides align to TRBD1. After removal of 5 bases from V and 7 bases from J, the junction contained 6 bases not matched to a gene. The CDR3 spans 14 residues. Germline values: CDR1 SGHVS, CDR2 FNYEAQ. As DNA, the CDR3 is TGTGCCAGCAGCCCCCTGACAGGGGGGAATGAGCAGTTCTTC. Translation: CASSPLTGGNEQFF. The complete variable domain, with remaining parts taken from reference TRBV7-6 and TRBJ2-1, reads GAGVSQSPRYKVTKRGQDVALRCDPISGHVSLYWYRQALGQGPEFLTYFNYEAQQDKSGLPNDRFSAERPEGSISTLTIQRTEQRDSAMYRCASSPLTGGNEQFFGPGTRLTVL.

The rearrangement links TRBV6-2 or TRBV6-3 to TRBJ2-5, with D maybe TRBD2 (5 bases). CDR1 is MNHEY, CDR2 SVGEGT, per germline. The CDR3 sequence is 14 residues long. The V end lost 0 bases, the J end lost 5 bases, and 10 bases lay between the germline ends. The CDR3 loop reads CASSYSASRETQYF. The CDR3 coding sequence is TGTGCCAGCAGTTACTCGGCTAGCCGTGAGACCCAGTACTTC.

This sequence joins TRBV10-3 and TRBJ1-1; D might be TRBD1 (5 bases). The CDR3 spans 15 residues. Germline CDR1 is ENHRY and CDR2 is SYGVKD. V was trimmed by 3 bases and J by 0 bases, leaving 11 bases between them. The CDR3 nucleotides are TGTGCCATCAGTGATATCGGGGGAATGAACACTGAAGCTTTCTTT. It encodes CAISDIGGMNTEAFF.

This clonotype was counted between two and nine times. CDR3 residues: CASSYPLGWASLTSGANVLTF. In DNA form, the CDR3 reads TGTGCCAGCAGTTACCCGCTTGGGTGGGCCTCTCTTACATCTGGGGCCAACGTCCTGACTTTC. The V and J genes are TRBV6-6 and TRBJ2-6; D gene uncertain. V was cut by 2 bases and J by 1 base, with 24 bases left in between. This CDR3 is built from 21 residues. The germline gives CDR1 MNHNY, CDR2 SVGAGI (reference sequence).

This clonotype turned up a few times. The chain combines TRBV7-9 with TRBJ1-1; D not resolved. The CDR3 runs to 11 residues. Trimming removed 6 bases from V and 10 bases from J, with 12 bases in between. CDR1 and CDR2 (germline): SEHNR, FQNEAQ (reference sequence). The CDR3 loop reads CASRSAGRAFF. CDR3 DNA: TGTGCCAGCAGGTCGGCCGGGAGAGCTTTCTTT.